These 23 T cell receptor beta chains were sequenced from one sample in a study of OX40 agonist ivuxolimab in advanced cancers. Method: immunoSEQ multiplex PCR; TCRdb's copy keeps in-frame clones and lacks some. Of 65,000 to 90,000 clones listed, 84% are singletons. This sample comprised CD4+ or CD8+ T cells sorted from blood, obtained in a trial of the OX40 agonist ivuxolimab. All receptors derive from an adult with an advanced solid tumor such as melanoma, head and neck, liver or kidney cancer.

The V gene is TRBV7-3, the J gene TRBJ2-1, with a weak D call TRBD2 (5 bases). The CDR3 is 16 amino acids. V was cut by 5 bases and J by 2 bases, with 16 bases left in between. Germline CDR1 is SGHTA and CDR2 is FQGTGA. CDR3 region: CASSTLEGAAYNEQFF. The CDR3 region has the DNA TGTGCCAGCAGCACATTAGAGGGAGCGGCCTACAATGAGCAGTTCTTC.

The chain links TRBV27 to TRBJ2-3; TRBD2 matches 7 bases. CDR1 is MNHEY, CDR2 SMNVEV, per germline (reference sequence). The CDR3 is 15 residues long. The V gene end was trimmed by 3 bases and the J gene end by 6 bases; junction bases not matched to a gene: 9. DNA of the CDR3: TGTGCCAGCAGTTTCTGGGCGGGGGTTGGGGATACGCAGTATTTT. Amino acid sequence: CASSFWAGVGDTQYF.

The V and J genes are TRBV10-3 and TRBJ2-5; D is undetermined. Germline CDR1 ENHRY, CDR2 SYGVKD. The CDR3 consists of 15 residues. The ends were cut back, 2 bases at V and 0 bases at J, with 10 bases in the middle. This CDR3 is CAISEGVVYQETQYF. The CDR3 DNA follows: TGTGCCATCAGTGAGGGAGTCGTGTACCAAGAGACCCAGTACTTC.

This clone was observed once. The rearrangement links TRBV7-3 to TRBJ2-2; D unresolved. Germline V gene sequence: CDR1 SGHTA, CDR2 FQGTGA. Trimming took off 4 bases at V and 5 bases at J, with 11 bases between the two ends. This CDR3 has 14 amino acids. Here the CDR3 DNA reads TGTGCCAGCAGCTCCCTCAGTGAGACCGGGGAGCTGTTTTTT. It yields the protein CASSSLSETGELFF.

V usage is TRBV10-3 and J usage is TRBJ2-5; possibly TRBD1 or TRBD2 for D (7 bases each). The germline V and J ends were trimmed by 8 bases and 4 bases, with 14 bases remaining between them. Germline CDR1 reads ENHRY; CDR2 reads SYGVKD. CDR3 size: 13 residues. DNA of the CDR3: TGTGCCATCGGGGGGGACAGAGTAGAGACCCAGTACTTC. It codes for CAIGGDRVETQYF.

This sequence joins TRBV5-1 and TRBJ2-5, with unresolved D. CDR1 and CDR2 from the germline V gene are SGHRS and YFSETQ. The CDR3 is made up of 15 amino acids. The germline V and J ends were trimmed by 4 bases and 5 bases, with 18 bases remaining between them. This CDR3 is CASSPDRIGGETQYF. As DNA, the CDR3 is TGCGCCAGCAGCCCAGACCGAATAGGTGGGGAGACCCAGTACTTC.

The rearrangement uses TRBV28 and TRBJ1-4, with TRBD1 matching over 7 bases. CDR3 length equals 14 residues. V dropped 5 bases and J dropped 4; count of bases not matched to a gene: 4. Germline loops: CDR1 MDHEN, CDR2 SYDVKM. CDR3 coding DNA: TGTGCCAGCAGTGGGGGACAGATTAATGAAAAACTGTTTTTT. It yields the protein CASSGGQINEKLFF.

This chain joins TRBV4-1 and TRBJ1-6; no clear D. The CDR3 is 17 residues long. V lost 4 bases and J lost 3, with 16 bases in between. CDR1 and CDR2 from the germline V gene are MGHRA and YSYEKL. The CDR3 spells CASSPENNVGYNSPLHF. CDR3 nucleotide sequence: TGCGCCAGCAGCCCAGAAAATAACGTTGGCTATAATTCACCCCTCCACTTT.

The rearrangement joins TRBV7-2 to TRBJ1-1; unclear D gene. Germline loops: CDR1 SGHTA, CDR2 FQGNSA. The CDR3 length is 13 residues. The ends were cut back, 0 bases at V and 4 bases at J, with 6 bases in the middle. CDR3 sequence (DNA): TGTGCCAGCAGCTTAGCTCATCCCACTGAAGCTTTCTTT. Translated: CASSLAHPTEAFF. The full variable domain, completed using reference TRBV7-2 and TRBJ1-1, is GAGVSQSPSNKVTEKGKDVELRCDPISGHTALYWYRQSLGQGLEFLIYFQGNSAPDKSGLPSDRFSAERTGGSVSTLTIQRTQQEDSAVYLCASSLAHPTEAFFGQGTRLTVV.

This chain links TRBV19 with TRBJ1-3; D unresolved. This CDR3 has 14 residues. The V end was cut by 7 bases, the J end by 4 bases, with 14 bases between. Germline V CDR1 and CDR2: LNHDA, SQIVND (reference sequence). CDR3 coding DNA: TGTGCCAGTACCTCTTCCTCCGGGGGAAACACCATATATTTT. Encoded protein: CASTSSSGGNTIYF.

The rearrangement links TRBV7-2 to TRBJ2-1, with 12 bases fitting TRBD2. Trimming took 5 bases from V and 7 from J; bases not matched to a gene: 6. Per germline, CDR1 SGHTA and CDR2 FQGNSA. The CDR3 loop spans 15 amino acids. The CDR3 here is CASSTSSGGGNEQFF. For the CDR3, the DNA is TGTGCCAGCAGCACATCTAGCGGGGGGGGAAATGAGCAGTTCTTC.

Comment on this clone: Other DNA sequences in this sample translate to the same CDR3. The chain has TRBV15 and TRBJ2-3; perhaps D is TRBD1 or TRBD2 (5 bases each). The CDR3 is 14 residues long. CDR1 is LNHNV, CDR2 YYDKDF, per germline (reference sequence). V shed 3 bases and J shed 0 bases, with 7 bases lying between them. CDR3 in amino acids: CATSSGGSTDTQYF. CDR3 sequence (DNA): TGTGCCACCAGCAGTGGGGGTAGCACAGATACGCAGTATTTT.

The chain is built from TRBV7-3 and TRBJ2-5; tentative D call: TRBD2 (6 bases). V lost 1 base and J lost 5, with 14 bases in between. The CDR3 length is 15 residues. Germline CDR1 is SGHTA and CDR2 is FQGTGA. The CDR3 coding sequence is TGTGCCAGCAGCTTAAGGGGGGTGCCCTTGGAGACCCAGTACTTC. Residues: CASSLRGVPLETQYF. Combining the CDR3 with reference TRBV7-3 and TRBJ2-5 gives the whole variable domain GAGVSQTPSNKVTEKGKYVELRCDPISGHTALYWYRQSLGQGPEFLIYFQGTGAADDSGLPNDRFFAVRPEGSVSTLKIQRTERGDSAVYLCASSLRGVPLETQYFGPGTRLLVL.

The chain has TRBV5-1 and TRBJ2-3; D is perhaps TRBD1 (6 bases). The germline V and J ends were trimmed by 0 bases and 6 bases, with 14 bases remaining between them. CDR3 length: 15 amino acids. Germline V gene lookup returns CDR1 SGHRS and CDR2 YFSETQ. The CDR3 sequence is CASSLGLGAEDTQYF. DNA of the CDR3: TGCGCCAGCAGCTTGGGCCTGGGGGCGGAGGATACGCAGTATTTT.

This chain joins TRBV6-5 and TRBJ2-3, with TRBD1 as a possible D gene (6 bases). This CDR3 is 13 amino acids long. Germline V gene lookup returns CDR1 MNHEY and CDR2 SVGAGI. The V end was cut by 4 bases, the J end by 5 bases, with 10 bases between. CDR3 sequence reads: CASSWGPRDTQYF. CDR3 in DNA: TGTGCCAGCAGTTGGGGGCCTCGAGATACGCAGTATTTT.

The rearrangement uses TRBV7-9 and TRBJ1-2; 8 bases are a match to TRBD1. After removal of 10 bases from V and 8 bases from J, the junction contained 15 bases not matched to a gene. CDR1 SEHNR and CDR2 FQNEAQ come from the germline V gene (reference sequence). This CDR3 comprises 14 residues. CDR3 DNA sequence: TGTGCCACCCAATATAACCAGGGGGCTGAGGGCTACACCTTC. This sequence encodes CATQYNQGAEGYTF.

This sequence joins TRBV6-6 and TRBJ2-1, with 7 bases aligning to TRBD1. This CDR3 spans 15 amino acids. The trim removed 6 bases at V and 4 bases at J, leaving 9 bases unmatched. Germline-derived CDR1 and CDR2 are MNHNY and SVGAGI (reference sequence). CDR3 DNA sequence: TGTGCCAGCAGCAAACTAACAGGGGATTACAATGAGCAGTTCTTC. It yields the protein CASSKLTGDYNEQFF.

This chain connects TRBV5-1 to TRBJ1-1; the D is unclear. CDR3 size: 14 residues. The ends were cut back, 1 base at V and 5 bases at J, with 12 bases in the middle. Germline V gene lookup returns CDR1 SGHRS and CDR2 YFSETQ. CDR3 in DNA: TGCGCCAGCAGCTTGCTTGGGGTTTCTACTGAAGCTTTCTTT. As protein: CASSLLGVSTEAFF. The full variable domain, rest sourced from reference TRBV5-1 and TRBJ1-1, is KAGVTQTPRYLIKTRGQQVTLSCSPISGHRSVSWYQQTPGQGLQFLFEYFSETQRNKGNFPGRFSGRQFSNSRSEMNVSTLELGDSALYLCASSLLGVSTEAFFGQGTRLTVV.

The chain couples TRBV6-5 to TRBJ2-7; 7 nucleotides match TRBD1. This CDR3 contains 14 residues. V lost 4 bases, J lost 1 base, and 4 bases stayed unmatched. Germline lookup yields CDR1 MNHEY and CDR2 SVGAGI. CDR3 sequence (DNA): TGTGCCAGCAGTTCGGGACAGTTATCCTACGAGCAGTACGTC. Protein sequence: CASSSGQLSYEQYV.

CDR3 protein: CASSPPGRGADEKLFF. CDR3 coding DNA: TGTGCCAGCTCACCACCTGGGAGGGGTGCGGATGAAAAACTGTTTTTT. The chain combines TRBV18 with TRBJ1-4; TRBD1 is a possible D gene (5 bases). With 0 bases removed from V and 6 bases from J, the gap between germline ends came to 14 bases. The germline CDR1 and CDR2 sequences are KGHSH and LQKENI. The length of the CDR3 is 16 residues. The variable domain in full, completed from reference TRBV18 and TRBJ1-4, reads NAGVMQNPRHLVRRRGQEARLRCSPMKGHSHVYWYRQLPEEGLKFMVYLQKENIIDESGMPKERFSAEFPKEGPSILRIQQVVRGDSAAYFCASSPPGRGADEKLFFGSGTQLSVL.

This chain joins TRBV27 and TRBJ2-6; 11 nucleotides match TRBD1. Germline CDR1 MNHEY, CDR2 SMNVEV (reference sequence). J was trimmed by 4 bases and V by 4 bases; bases with no gene match: 6. The CDR3 totals 17 residues. CDR3 coding DNA: TGTGCCAGCAGTTCGGACAGGGGGCCAGAGGGGGCCAACGTCCTGACTTTC. Translating it yields CASSSDRGPEGANVLTF.

The chain carries TRBV5-4 and TRBJ1-2; TRBD1 matches at 7 bases. CDR3 length equals 13 residues. V dropped 4 bases and J dropped 5; count of bases not matched to a gene: 5. Germline CDR1 and CDR2: SGHNT and YYREEE (reference sequence). The CDR3 protein is CASSGGGQYGYTF. The CDR3 DNA reads as TGTGCCAGCAGCGGGGGGGGACAGTATGGCTACACCTTC. The full variable domain, rest sourced from reference TRBV5-4 and TRBJ1-2, is ETGVTQSPTHLIKTRGQQVTLRCSSQSGHNTVSWYQQALGQGPQFIFQYYREEENGRGNFPPRFSGLQFPNYSSELNVNALELDDSALYLCASSGGGQYGYTFGSGTRLTVV.

The rearrangement links TRBV7-8 to TRBJ2-3; 8 nucleotides match TRBD2. The CDR3 consists of 17 residues. The trim removed 5 bases at V and 1 base at J, leaving 11 bases unmatched. CDR1 is SGHVS and CDR2 is FQNEAQ in the germline V gene. CDR3 residues: CASSITLSGAGTDTQYF. The DNA of the CDR3 is TGTGCCAGCAGCATAACCCTTAGCGGGGCGGGCACAGATACGCAGTATTTT.